Presented here are 20 T cell receptor beta chains from one specimen sequenced in a study of T cells after yellow fever vaccination. TCRdb redid the calling of the 5' RACE reads with MiXCR, one entry per CDR3 protein. The sample lists approximately 12,000 distinct CDR3 sequences; 4% to 6% were seen once. The source material was PBMCs, either bulk or a sorted T-cell subset (CD4+, CD8+, memory, or dextramer-sorted; not recorded which), sampled 45 days after the yellow fever booster vaccination. The source of these receptors is a man aged 25 to 45 who received the YFV17D yellow fever vaccine.

This clonotype has ten or more counts. V usage is TRBV11-2 and J usage is TRBJ2-3; 9 bases align to TRBD2. The CDR3 extends over 18 amino acids. Unmatched junction bases numbered 7, after V lost 0 bases and J lost 0 bases. Per germline, CDR1 SGHAT and CDR2 FQNNGV. The CDR3 loop reads CASSLDPLAGLSTDTQYF. The DNA for the CDR3 is TGTGCCAGCAGCTTAGACCCCCTAGCGGGGCTTAGCACAGATACGCAGTATTTT.

The chain links TRBV29-1 to TRBJ2-2, with D hard to call. Germline V gene lookup returns CDR1 SQVTM and CDR2 ANQGSEA. The CDR3 has 13 amino acids. V was clipped by 0 bases and J by 7 bases, with 9 bases between them. The CDR3 DNA reads TGCAGCGTTGAAGATCTTGTCAACGGGGAGCTGTTTTTT. Its protein product is CSVEDLVNGELFF.

This clonotype was seen ten or more times. The chain has TRBV11-2 and TRBJ2-7; D gene ambiguous. CDR1 is SGHAT and CDR2 is FQNNGV in the germline V gene. The CDR3 is 12 amino acids. Trimming stripped 4 bases from V and 3 bases from J, with 7 bases between. The CDR3 reads CASSSVVYEQYF. The CDR3 DNA reads as TGTGCCAGCAGCTCGGTCGTCTACGAGCAGTACTTC.

As to this clonotype: A read error is possible here, since a much larger clone lies one base away. This chain joins TRBV11-2 and TRBJ2-1; 11 nucleotides line up with TRBD2. Germline loops: CDR1 SGHAT, CDR2 FQNNGV. CDR3 length: 15 amino acids. Trimming cost V 5 bases and J 7 bases; bases outside gene matches: 7. CDR3 in amino acids: CASSQTSGSSNEQFF. CDR3 nucleotide sequence: TGTGCCAGCAGCCAAACTAGCGGGAGCAGTAATGAGCAGTTCTTC.

This clonotype was seen at least ten times. The CDR3 coding sequence is TGTGCCAGCAGCTCCCGATTTCGAGATTCACCCCTCCACTTT. It translates to CASSSRFRDSPLHF. V gene TRBV7-2 combines with J gene TRBJ1-6; D is uncertain. The CDR3 extends over 14 amino acids. V was shortened by 4 bases and J by 8 bases, with 12 bases between the two germline ends. In germline, CDR1 is SGHTA, CDR2 FQGNSA.

In its sample, this clonotype was seen many times. The chain combines TRBV7-2 with TRBJ2-3; a possible D gene is TRBD1 (5 bases). The CDR3 has 17 residues. CDR1 and CDR2 (germline): SGHTA, FQGNSA. Trimming pared 0 bases from V and 3 bases from J, leaving 16 bases between. Written as DNA, the CDR3 is TGTGCCAGCAGCTTAGCGCAGGGCCTAGACCTAACAGATACGCAGTATTTT. Its protein product is CASSLAQGLDLTDTQYF.

Many counts were recorded for this clonotype. J is TRBJ2-1 and V is TRBV12-3 or TRBV12-4; tentatively, D is TRBD2 (6 bases). This CDR3 region has 13 residues. Between the trimmed V and J ends, which lost 4 bases and 8 bases, there was a span of 12 bases. CDR3 region: CASSSLARYEQFF. The CDR3 DNA is TGTGCCAGCAGTTCACTAGCACGCTATGAGCAGTTCTTC.

At least ten counts were recorded for this clonotype. The chain is built from TRBV9 and TRBJ2-1, with D perhaps matching TRBD2 (6 bases). The V gene's germline CDR1 is SGDLS and CDR2 YYNGEE. The CDR3 has 17 residues. V dropped 4 bases and J dropped 0 bases, with 17 bases sitting between them. The CDR3 loop reads CASSSGLTILSYNEQFF. The DNA of the CDR3 is TGTGCCAGCAGCTCCGGACTAACCATTCTCTCCTACAATGAGCAGTTCTTC.

The table lists this clonotype with many counts. The chain combines TRBV9 with TRBJ1-2; the D gene is possibly TRBD1 (6 bases). The CDR3 is made up of 14 amino acids. Germline V CDR1 and CDR2: SGDLS, YYNGEE. Trimming took 1 base from V and 1 from J, leaving 8 bases between them. CDR3 loop: CASSVQGNNYGYTF. CDR3 DNA: TGTGCCAGCAGCGTACAGGGGAATAACTATGGCTACACCTTC.

This clonotype was seen ten or more times. This rearrangement joins TRBV11-2 to TRBJ2-7; D uncertain. Germline loops: CDR1 SGHAT, CDR2 FQNNGV. The CDR3 has 11 amino acids. V dropped 6 bases and J dropped 2 bases, with 5 bases sitting between them. CDR3 nucleotides: TGTGCCAGCAGGCGTGCCTACGAGCAGTACTTC. Translating gives CASRRAYEQYF.

At least ten counts were recorded for this clonotype. V is TRBV18 and J is TRBJ2-7; D is unclear. There are 14 residues in the CDR3. Germline V CDR1 and CDR2: KGHSH, LQKENI. V shed 1 base and J shed 3 bases, with 10 bases lying between them. CDR3 sequence: CASSPLAQIYEQYF. CDR3 bases: TGTGCCAGCTCACCACTGGCACAGATCTACGAGCAGTACTTC.

The table lists this clonotype with many counts. The chain links TRBV9 to TRBJ2-7; possibly TRBD1 for D (6 bases). The CDR3 sequence is 16 residues long. V was shortened by 0 bases and J by 2 bases, with 15 bases between the two germline ends. In germline, CDR1 is SGDLS, CDR2 YYNGEE. CDR3: CASSVGDTEYPYEQYF. In DNA form, the CDR3 reads TGTGCCAGCAGCGTAGGGGACACCGAATACCCCTACGAGCAGTACTTC.

This clonotype was detected ten times or more. CDR3 nucleotides: TGTGCCAGCAGTAAAACAGGGGGCAGCGAGCAGTACTTC. Protein sequence: CASSKTGGSEQYF. The chain uses TRBV6-1 and TRBJ2-7, with TRBD1 identical over 9 bases. After removal of 5 bases from V and 6 bases from J, the junction contained 5 bases not matched to a gene. Germline V gives CDR1 MNHNS, CDR2 SASEGT. This CDR3 region has 13 residues.

The table lists this clonotype with many counts. The chain couples TRBV14 to TRBJ2-7; D gene ambiguous. Trimming took 1 base from V and 3 from J, leaving 4 bases between them. CDR3 size: 12 residues. The germline gives CDR1 SGHDN, CDR2 FVKESK. This CDR3 reads CASSQGIYEQYF. In DNA form, the CDR3 reads TGTGCCAGCAGCCAAGGGATCTACGAGCAGTACTTC. The variable domain in full, completed from reference TRBV14 and TRBJ2-7, reads EAGVTQFPSHSVIEKGQTVTLRCDPISGHDNLYWYRRVMGKEIKFLLHFVKESKQDESGMPNNRFLAERTGGTYSTLKVQPAELEDSGVYFCASSQGIYEQYFGPGTRLTVT.

The chain links TRBV12-3 or TRBV12-4 to TRBJ1-6; D not certain. The germline V and J ends were trimmed by 6 bases and 8 bases, with 26 bases remaining between them. The CDR3 is 18 amino acids. The CDR3 nucleotides are TGTGCCAGCAGATTTGGCTTGGATCTGACCCTTAGCGATTCACCCCTCCACTTT. Its protein product is CASRFGLDLTLSDSPLHF.

This clonotype was seen at least ten times. V gene TRBV23-1 combines with J gene TRBJ2-2; a weak D match, TRBD2 (5 bases). TRBV23-1 qualifies as an ORF whose function is uncertain. The CDR3 length is 18 residues. V lost 0 bases and J lost 3, with 17 bases in between. The CDR3 region has the DNA TGCGCCAGCAGTCAATCCCTGGGAGACGGACGAGACACCGGGGAGCTGTTTTTT. Its protein is CASSQSLGDGRDTGELFF.

This clonotype was counted at least ten times. The chain employs TRBV5-4 and TRBJ2-3; D is possibly TRBD2 (5 bases). The germline V and J ends were trimmed by 2 bases and 2 bases, with 12 bases remaining between them. Germline V gene lookup returns CDR1 SGHNT and CDR2 YYREEE (reference sequence). This CDR3 region has 15 residues. The CDR3 spells CASSFVSGSTDTQYF. The CDR3 DNA follows: TGTGCCAGCAGCTTTGTTTCGGGGTCCACAGATACGCAGTATTTT. Full variable domain (remainder filled in from reference TRBV5-4 and TRBJ2-3): ETGVTQSPTHLIKTRGQQVTLRCSSQSGHNTVSWYQQALGQGPQFIFQYYREEENGRGNFPPRFSGLQFPNYSSELNVNALELDDSALYLCASSFVSGSTDTQYFGPGTRLTVL.

This clonotype was detected many times. The chain links TRBV7-9 to TRBJ1-5; weak D call: TRBD1 (5 bases). The CDR3 has 15 residues. Trimming removed 6 bases at V and 5 bases at J, with 17 bases between. Germline V lookup: CDR1 SEHNR, CDR2 FQNEAQ (reference sequence). The CDR3 DNA reads as TGTGCCAGCAGTAATAGCGGGGCGGACGATCAGCCCCAGCATTTT. As protein: CASSNSGADDQPQHF. The variable domain in full, completed from reference TRBV7-9 and TRBJ1-5, reads DTGVSQNPRHKITKRGQNVTFRCDPISEHNRLYWYRQTLGQGPEFLTYFQNEAQLEKSRLLSDRFSAERPKGSFSTLEIQRTEQGDSAMYLCASSNSGADDQPQHFGDGTRLSIL.

This clonotype was seen many times. The CDR3 region has the DNA TGCGCCAGCAGCTTGGGGGACTTCGGCTCTAGTCAGCCCCAGCATTTT. It is translated as CASSLGDFGSSQPQHF. This rearrangement joins TRBV5-1 to TRBJ1-5; possible D gene TRBD1, 5 bases. This CDR3 is built from 16 residues. Germline CDR1 SGHRS, CDR2 YFSETQ. Trimming removed 0 bases from V and 6 bases from J, with 16 bases in between.

The table lists this clonotype with many counts. The chain joins TRBV15 to TRBJ1-5; D is unclear. V was cut by 0 bases and J by 1 base, with 16 bases left in between. The CDR3 runs to 18 residues. Germline V CDR1 and CDR2: LNHNV, YYDKDF (reference sequence). CDR3 DNA sequence: TGTGCCACCAGCAGAGATCGGTTTACAGTCGAAAGCAATCAGCCCCAGCATTTT. Translating it yields CATSRDRFTVESNQPQHF.